This TCR beta chain comes out of a study of CD8+CD57+ T cells in acquired aplastic anemia. Investigators profiled TCR beta VDJ and CDR3 from genomic DNA template. TCRdb called the reads again in MiXCR, with one record for every CDR3 protein. The sample has just over 450,000 distinct CDR3 sequences, roughly 34% seen once. This CDR3 is 16 amino acids long. Trimming removed 0 bases at V and 4 bases at J, with 15 bases between. Germline-derived CDR1 and CDR2 are LNHNV and YYDKDF (reference sequence). Previously, flow cytometry had revealed CD8+CD57+ cell expansion in the patients chosen for sequencing. This receptor was identified in a human donor with aplastic anemia. The rearrangement joins TRBV15 to TRBJ1-2, with D possibly matching TRBD1 (5 bases). Sequencing was carried out using sorted CD4+, CD8+, or CD8+CD57+ T cells (not recorded which) from PBMCs. The DNA of the CDR3 is TGTGCCACCAGCAGAGATTCGCCGCGGGGGGGCTATGGCTACACCTTC. Its translation is CATSRDSPRGGYGYTF.